The clone carrying this T cell receptor beta chain has just a few counts. Its antigen is as yet unknown. The data were taken from a study of persistence of HIV-infected CD4 T cells. About the research overall: CD4+ T cells responding to CMV or HIV-1 Gag were isolated. Donors had been on suppressive ART for a median of 8 years.

This was the immunoSEQ version 4 assay in survey mode. The assay was immunoSEQ multiplex PCR, and TCRdb's table has in-frame clones only and misses some. The sample consists of about 40,000 clones, approximately 80% of them appearing once. Trimming removed 1 base at V and 6 bases at J, with 5 bases between. The CDR3 is 12 residues long. Germline V gene sequence: CDR1 MNHNS, CDR2 SASEGT. An overlapping HIV-1 Gag peptide pool stimulated these cells at 1 ug/peptide/mL. Memory cells lacking CD40L and CD69 with high CD45RO were sorted. Undetectable plasma HIV-1 RNA below 50 copies/mL lasted at least 4 years. Study-wide points: Antigen-responding cells were enriched for degenerate expanded CDR3beta sequences.

This receptor was identified in an adult man with HIV who was CMV-seropositive. The chain is built from TRBV6-1 and TRBJ2-3, with unresolved D. The starting material was CD4+ T cells sorted from PBMCs after 18-hour stimulation, obtained from a patient who received antiretroviral therapy. The CDR3: CASSEVTDTQYF. The CDR3 nucleotides are TGTGCCAGCAGTGAAGTAACCGATACGCAGTATTTT.